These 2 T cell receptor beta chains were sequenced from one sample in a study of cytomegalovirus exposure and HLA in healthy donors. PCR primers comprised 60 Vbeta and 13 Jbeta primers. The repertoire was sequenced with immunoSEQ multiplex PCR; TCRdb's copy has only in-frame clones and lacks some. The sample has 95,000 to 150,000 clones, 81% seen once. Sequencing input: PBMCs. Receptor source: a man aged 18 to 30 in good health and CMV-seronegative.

CDR3 DNA: TGTGCCAGCAGCTTGGGGACAGGGATTTACGAGCAGTACTTC. Its translation: CASSLGTGIYEQYF. The chain carries TRBV5-6 and TRBJ2-7; 8 bases map to TRBD1. The J segment lost 4 bases and the V segment lost 0 bases, leaving 3 bases of the junction unmatched. From germline, CDR1 is SGHDT and CDR2 YYEEEE. This CDR3 has 14 amino acids.

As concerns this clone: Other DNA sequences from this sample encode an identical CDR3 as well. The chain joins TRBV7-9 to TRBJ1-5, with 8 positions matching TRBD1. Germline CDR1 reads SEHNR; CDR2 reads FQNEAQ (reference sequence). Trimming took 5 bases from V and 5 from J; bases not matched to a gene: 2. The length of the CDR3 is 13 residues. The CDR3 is CASSLTGDQPQHF. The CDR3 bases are TGTGCCAGCAGCCTGACAGGGGATCAGCCCCAGCATTTT.